The 24 T cell receptor beta chains below come from one sample, sequenced in a study of graft-versus-host responses after intestinal transplantation. The repertoire was sequenced with immunoSEQ multiplex PCR; TCRdb's copy has only in-frame clones and lacks some. The sample lists approximately 74,000 clones, roughly 90% occurring once. The sequencing used PBMCs, collected 98 days after intestinal transplantation. Receptors originate from a human patient who received an intestinal transplant, so some T cells may come from the graft donor.

The J gene is TRBJ2-3, the V gene TRBV7-3; perhaps TRBD2 as D (6 bases). V was shortened by 0 bases and J by 3 bases, with 10 bases between the two germline ends. The V gene's germline CDR1 is SGHTA and CDR2 FQGTGA. The CDR3 is made up of 15 amino acids. This CDR3 reads CASSLTPSETDTQYF. CDR3 nucleotide sequence: TGTGCCAGCAGCTTAACTCCTAGCGAGACAGATACGCAGTATTTT.

V and J are TRBV5-6 and TRBJ2-2, with D possibly matching TRBD1 (6 bases). Trimming took 1 base from V and 3 from J, leaving 22 bases between them. Germline values: CDR1 SGHDT, CDR2 YYEEEE. This CDR3 region has 19 residues. This CDR3 reads CASSLQGLLVYVDTGELFF. DNA of the CDR3: TGTGCCAGCAGCTTGCAGGGGCTCCTCGTGTACGTCGACACCGGGGAGCTGTTTTTT.

This clone was found once. J is TRBJ1-1 and V is TRBV9, with unresolved D. Germline loops: CDR1 SGDLS, CDR2 YYNGEE. The germline V and J ends were trimmed by 0 bases and 0 bases, with 9 bases remaining between them. The CDR3 sequence is 15 residues long. CDR3 region: CASSVGPSLNTEAFF. The CDR3 region has the DNA TGTGCCAGCAGCGTAGGCCCCAGTTTGAACACTGAAGCTTTCTTT. Full variable domain (rest looked up from reference TRBV9 and TRBJ1-1): DSGVTQTPKHLITATGQRVTLRCSPRSGDLSVYWYQQSLDQGLQFLIQYYNGEERAKGNILERFSAQQFPDLHSELNLSSLELGDSALYFCASSVGPSLNTEAFFGQGTRLTVV.

The chain links TRBV5-6 to TRBJ1-2; 9 bases are a match to TRBD1. CDR1 is SGHDT and CDR2 is YYEEEE in the germline V gene. The CDR3 is 17 amino acids. V dropped 0 bases and J dropped 6; count of bases not matched to a gene: 12. CDR3 sequence reads: CASSLADRGHTPDGYTF. CDR3 nucleotide sequence: TGTGCCAGCAGCTTGGCGGACAGGGGACATACCCCTGATGGCTACACCTTC.

About this clone: The sample carries other DNA sequences with the same CDR3. CDR3 coding DNA: TGTGCCAGCAGCTTAGCCCCTAGCGGGAGTCGCTCAGATACGCAGTATTTT. It specifies CASSLAPSGSRSDTQYF. V gene TRBV7-9 combines with J gene TRBJ2-3; TRBD2 agrees at 10 bases. With V trimmed by 0 bases and J by 4 bases, 7 bases remained unmatched. The germline CDR1 and CDR2 sequences are SEHNR and FQNEAQ (reference sequence). CDR3 length: 17 amino acids.

Here the CDR3 reads CASSQQGDGEQYF. The CDR3 DNA reads as TGTGCCAGCAGTCAACAGGGGGACGGCGAGCAGTACTTC. The chain is built from TRBV6-5 and TRBJ2-7; 8 positions agree with TRBD1. This CDR3 comprises 13 residues. Germline V gives CDR1 MNHEY, CDR2 SVGAGI. Trimming took 5 bases from V and 6 from J; bases not matched to a gene: 6.

Turning to this clone: One junction end does not reproduce the germline sequence, and a read error may be involved. J is TRBJ2-5 and V is TRBV6-6; weak D call: TRBD2 (6 bases). This CDR3 has 16 amino acids. Germline loops: CDR1 MNHNY, CDR2 SVGAGI (reference sequence). CDR3 in amino acids: CASSHSGRAGGETQYF. The CDR3 DNA is TGTGCCAGCAGTCACTCCGGTCGAGCGGGCGGGGAGACCCAGTACTTC.

The genes are TRBV19 and TRBJ2-2; a possible D gene is TRBD1 (5 bases). The CDR3 is made up of 16 amino acids. Germline CDR1 and CDR2: LNHDA and SQIVND (reference sequence). V shed 3 bases and J shed 1 base, with 12 bases lying between them. CDR3 amino acids: CASSIGSGRNTGELFF. CDR3 nucleotides: TGTGCCAGTAGTATTGGGTCAGGGCGGAACACCGGGGAGCTGTTTTTT.

J is TRBJ2-7 and V is TRBV25-1, with 8 bases that match TRBD1. Germline assignment: CDR1 MGHDK and CDR2 SYGVNS. After removal of 3 bases from V and 5 bases from J, the junction contained 6 bases not matched to a gene. The CDR3 is 14 residues long. For the CDR3, the DNA is TGTGCCAGCAGTGAGACAGGGGAGGTCGACGAGCAGTACTTC. Translated, it gives CASSETGEVDEQYF.

This sequence joins TRBV6-4 and TRBJ2-5; 8 bases match TRBD2. The junction had 5 bases not matched to a gene; V was cut back by 3 bases and J by 2 bases. The germline V gene has CDR1 MRHNA and CDR2 SNTAGT. The CDR3 is made up of 15 amino acids. In DNA form, the CDR3 reads TGTGCCAGCAGTGAGTTAGCGGGGAAGCAAGAGACCCAGTACTTC. Its protein product is CASSELAGKQETQYF.

The gene calls are TRBV2 and TRBJ1-1, with unresolved D. In germline, CDR1 is SNHLY, CDR2 FYNNEI. This CDR3 comprises 16 residues. V lost 8 bases to trimming and J lost 1 base, with 20 bases between them. The chain's CDR3 is CASRPKPYAGNTEAFF. Written as DNA, the CDR3 is TGTGCCAGCCGGCCTAAACCCTACGCAGGGAACACTGAAGCTTTCTTT.

The J gene is TRBJ2-1, the V gene TRBV7-8; D not certain. V lost 2 bases and J 5 bases, leaving 7 bases between the germline ends. This CDR3 spans 13 amino acids. Looked up from germline, CDR1 is SGHVS and CDR2 is FQNEAQ. The CDR3 here is CASSLSRDNEQFF. The CDR3 DNA reads TGTGCCAGCAGCTTAAGTAGGGACAATGAGCAGTTCTTC. Looking up the rest from reference TRBV7-8 and TRBJ2-1 gives the full variable domain: GAGVSQSPRYKVAKRGQDVALRCDPISGHVSLFWYQQALGQGPEFLTYFQNEAQLDKSGLPSDRFFAERPEGSVSTLKIQRTQQEDSAVYLCASSLSRDNEQFFGPGTRLTVL.

The V gene is TRBV19, the J gene TRBJ1-5, with TRBD1 matching 9 bases. This CDR3 is built from 15 residues. The V gene end was trimmed by 7 bases and the J gene end by 3 bases; junction bases not matched to a gene: 7. Germline V gene sequence: CDR1 LNHDA, CDR2 SQIVND (reference sequence). The CDR3 coding sequence is TGTGCCAGTATTAGTGGGACAGGGCTCAATCAGCCCCAGCATTTT. This sequence encodes CASISGTGLNQPQHF.

The rearrangement joins TRBV5-6 to TRBJ1-2; the match to TRBD1 covers 9 bases. There are 15 residues in the CDR3. V gave up 0 bases and J gave up 8 bases; unmatched junction bases: 8. In germline, CDR1 is SGHDT, CDR2 YYEEEE. DNA of the CDR3: TGTGCCAGCAGCTTGGTTGGACAGGGGAAAGGCGGCTACACCTTC. This translates into CASSLVGQGKGGYTF.

The gene calls are TRBV20-1 and TRBJ2-5, with no clear D. The germline V gene encodes CDR1 DFQATT and CDR2 SNEGSKA (reference sequence). V was cut by 3 bases and J by 1 base, with 3 bases left in between. The CDR3 consists of 11 residues. The DNA of the CDR3 is TGCAGTGCTAGCGGCCAAGAGACCCAGTACTTC. Translation: CSASGQETQYF.

The chain links TRBV18 to TRBJ2-1; weak D call: TRBD2 (6 bases). The ends were cut back, 1 base at V and 2 bases at J, with 12 bases in the middle. From germline, CDR1 is KGHSH and CDR2 LQKENI. CDR3 size: 16 residues. The CDR3, as DNA: TGTGCCAGCTCACCACTACCGGGGGTTACCTACAATGAGCAGTTCTTC. Protein: CASSPLPGVTYNEQFF.

The chain recombines TRBV28 with TRBJ1-1; TRBD1 might be the D (5 bases). The length of the CDR3 is 11 residues. V lost 8 bases and J 5 bases, leaving 9 bases between the germline ends. Germline CDR1 MDHEN, CDR2 SYDVKM. For the CDR3, the DNA is TGTGCCAGCGAAGGGGAAACTGAAGCTTTCTTT. Protein: CASEGETEAFF.

This rearrangement joins TRBV5-4 to TRBJ1-2; D is unresolved. Germline V gene lookup returns CDR1 SGHNT and CDR2 YYREEE (reference sequence). This CDR3 contains 13 residues. Trimming stripped 7 bases from V and 8 bases from J, with 18 bases between. The CDR3 DNA sequence: TGTGCCAGCCCCGGAGGTGGCCGATACGGCTACACCTTC. Its translation is CASPGGGRYGYTF.

This chain links TRBV10-2 with TRBJ2-7, with D possibly matching TRBD1 (6 bases). Germline CDR1 and CDR2: WSHSY and SAAADI. CDR3 length: 13 residues. V lost 9 bases and J lost 2, with 14 bases in between. The CDR3 here is CASLGGPTYEQYF. In DNA form, the CDR3 reads TGCGCCAGTTTAGGGGGACCGACCTACGAGCAGTACTTC.

The chain's CDR3 is CASSWTNTDTQYF. The CDR3 nucleotides are TGTGCCAGCAGTTGGACAAACACAGATACGCAGTATTTT. The chain carries TRBV6-5 and TRBJ2-3, with TRBD1 as a possible D gene (5 bases). In germline, CDR1 is MNHEY, CDR2 SVGAGI. There are 13 residues in the CDR3. Trimming removed 4 bases at V and 2 bases at J, with 7 bases between.

This clone occurred once. The rearrangement uses TRBV11-2 and TRBJ1-3; D is unresolved. V lost 2 bases, J lost 4 bases, and 15 bases lay in between. This CDR3 comprises 16 residues. Germline CDR1 is SGHAT and CDR2 is FQNNGV. DNA of the CDR3: TGTGCCAGCAGCTTATCAGCCCCCGAGGCAGGAAACACCATATATTTT. Amino acid sequence: CASSLSAPEAGNTIYF.

V and J are TRBV10-3 and TRBJ2-5, with 7 nucleotides matching TRBD2. Looked up from germline, CDR1 is ENHRY and CDR2 is SYGVKD. The CDR3 runs 19 residues. J gave up 2 bases and V 3 bases, and 18 bases lay outside the gene matches. The CDR3 sequence is CAISERGRRGSPKQETQYF. The CDR3 nucleotides read TGTGCCATCAGTGAAAGGGGACGTCGCGGGAGCCCCAAACAAGAGACCCAGTACTTC.

The J gene is TRBJ2-7, the V gene TRBV28; D is unresolved. V dropped 3 bases and J dropped 2 bases, with 5 bases sitting between them. Germline values: CDR1 MDHEN, CDR2 SYDVKM. The CDR3 is 12 amino acids. The CDR3 region is CASSFRAYEQYF. The CDR3, as DNA: TGTGCCAGCAGTTTCCGGGCCTACGAGCAGTACTTC.

The rearrangement uses TRBV6-1 and TRBJ2-7, with D possibly TRBD2 on 6 matching bases. Germline-derived CDR1 and CDR2 are MNHNS and SASEGT. Trimming removed 0 bases at V and 1 base at J, with 13 bases between. The CDR3 has 16 residues. CDR3 residues: CASSEAGTRASYEQYF. For the CDR3, the DNA is TGTGCCAGCAGTGAAGCCGGGACTCGAGCATCCTACGAGCAGTACTTC.